Included here is one T cell receptor (beta chain) sequence, with context. In germline, CDR1 is SGDLS, CDR2 YYNGEE. Trimming took 0 bases from V and 7 from J; bases not matched to a gene: 21. The CDR3 consists of 19 residues. The repertoire was sequenced with immunoSEQ multiplex PCR; TCRdb's copy has only in-frame clones and lacks some. The sample lists 75,000 to 95,000 clones; roughly 80% were seen once. This entry belongs to a study of T cells in localized non-small cell lung cancer. This chain connects TRBV9 to TRBJ2-7; TRBD2 agrees at 8 bases. The sequences come from PBMCs, collected before any cancer treatment. This TCR derives from a man aged 35 to 69 with stage II squamous cell lung carcinoma. CDR3 nucleotides: TGTGCCAGCAGCGTAGACCCCCTAGGGGCTAGCGGGTCACAAGTGGAGCAGTACTTC. This sequence encodes CASSVDPLGASGSQVEQYF. Using reference TRBV9 and TRBJ2-7 for the parts outside the CDR3, the full variable domain is DSGVTQTPKHLITATGQRVTLRCSPRSGDLSVYWYQQSLDQGLQFLIQYYNGEERAKGNILERFSAQQFPDLHSELNLSSLELGDSALYFCASSVDPLGASGSQVEQYFGPGTRLTVT.